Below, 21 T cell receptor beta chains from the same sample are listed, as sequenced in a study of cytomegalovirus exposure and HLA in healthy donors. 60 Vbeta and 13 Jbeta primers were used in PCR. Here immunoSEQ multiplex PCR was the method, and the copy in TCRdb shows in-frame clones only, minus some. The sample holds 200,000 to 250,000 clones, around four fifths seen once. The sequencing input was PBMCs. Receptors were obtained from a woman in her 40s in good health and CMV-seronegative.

The CDR3 nucleotides read TGTGCCAGCAGCCTACTAGCGGAGCACACAGATACGCAGTATTTT. Its translation: CASSLLAEHTDTQYF. The chain links TRBV7-3 to TRBJ2-3; 8 positions agree with TRBD2. V trimming: 5 bases; J trimming: 2 bases; junction bases outside the gene matches: 6. The CDR3 runs 15 residues. The germline CDR1 and CDR2 sequences are SGHTA and FQGTGA.

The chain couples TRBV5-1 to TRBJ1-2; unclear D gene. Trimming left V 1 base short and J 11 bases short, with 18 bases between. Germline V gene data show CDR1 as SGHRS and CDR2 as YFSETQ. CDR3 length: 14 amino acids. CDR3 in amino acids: CASSLSGSDLSYTF. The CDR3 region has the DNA TGCGCCAGCAGCTTGTCGGGGAGCGACCTTTCGTACACCTTC.

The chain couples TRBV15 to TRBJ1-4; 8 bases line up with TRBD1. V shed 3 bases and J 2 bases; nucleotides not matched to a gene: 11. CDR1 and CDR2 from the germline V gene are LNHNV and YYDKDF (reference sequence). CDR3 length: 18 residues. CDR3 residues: CATSSQDRGSGTNEKLFF. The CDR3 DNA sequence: TGTGCCACCAGCAGTCAAGACAGGGGAAGTGGCACTAATGAAAAACTGTTTTTT.

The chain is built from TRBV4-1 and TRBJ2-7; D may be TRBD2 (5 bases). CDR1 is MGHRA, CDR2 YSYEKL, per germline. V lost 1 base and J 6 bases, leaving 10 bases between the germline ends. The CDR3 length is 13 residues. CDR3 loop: CASSQGVRGEQYF. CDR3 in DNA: TGCGCCAGCAGCCAAGGTGTCCGGGGCGAGCAGTACTTC.

The CDR3 here is CASDSGQQGTEQFF. The CDR3 DNA follows: TGTGCCAGCGATTCGGGCCAACAGGGCACTGAGCAGTTCTTC. The chain employs TRBV6-1 and TRBJ2-1; TRBD1 might be the D (6 bases). The germline V and J ends were trimmed by 8 bases and 9 bases, with 20 bases remaining between them. Germline values: CDR1 MNHNS, CDR2 SASEGT. The CDR3 length is 14 residues.

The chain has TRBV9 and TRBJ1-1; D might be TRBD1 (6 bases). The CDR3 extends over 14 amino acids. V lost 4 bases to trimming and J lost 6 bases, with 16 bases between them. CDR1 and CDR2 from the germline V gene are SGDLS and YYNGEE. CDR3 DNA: TGTGCCAGCAGCCCACAGGGTAGGGTCGCTGAAGCTTTCTTT. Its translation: CASSPQGRVAEAFF.

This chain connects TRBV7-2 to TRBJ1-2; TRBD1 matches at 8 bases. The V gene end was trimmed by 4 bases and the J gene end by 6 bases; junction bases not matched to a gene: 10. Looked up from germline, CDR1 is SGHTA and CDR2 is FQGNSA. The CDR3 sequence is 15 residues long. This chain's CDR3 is CASSSHQGAPNGYTF. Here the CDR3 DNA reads TGTGCCAGCAGCTCTCACCAGGGGGCGCCTAATGGCTACACCTTC.

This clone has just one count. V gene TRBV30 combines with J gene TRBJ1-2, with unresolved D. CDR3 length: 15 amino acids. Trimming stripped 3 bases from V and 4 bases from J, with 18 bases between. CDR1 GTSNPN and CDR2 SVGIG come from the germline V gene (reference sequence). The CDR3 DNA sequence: TGTGCCTGGAGCCTAACGGGGAGAGGTTCCTATGGCTACACCTTC. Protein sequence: CAWSLTGRGSYGYTF.

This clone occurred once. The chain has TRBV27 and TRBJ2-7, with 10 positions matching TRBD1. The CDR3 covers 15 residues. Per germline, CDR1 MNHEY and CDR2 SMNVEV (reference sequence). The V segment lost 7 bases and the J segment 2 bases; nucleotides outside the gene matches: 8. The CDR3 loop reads CASNLRQGAAYEQYF. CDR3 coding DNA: TGTGCCAGCAACCTCCGACAGGGGGCCGCCTACGAGCAGTACTTC.

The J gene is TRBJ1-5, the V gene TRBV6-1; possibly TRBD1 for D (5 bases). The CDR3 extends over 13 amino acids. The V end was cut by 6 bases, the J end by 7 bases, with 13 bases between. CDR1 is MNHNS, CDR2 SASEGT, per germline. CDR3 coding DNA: TGTGCCAGCAGCCCCCGGGAGGGGCAGCCCCAGCATTTT. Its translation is CASSPREGQPQHF.

The CDR3 sequence: CASSIEGGVAYEQYF. The CDR3 DNA reads TGTGCCAGTAGTATAGAAGGGGGGGTAGCCTACGAGCAGTACTTC. V is TRBV19 and J is TRBJ2-7; maybe TRBD2 (7 bases). This CDR3 contains 15 residues. Germline V gene data show CDR1 as LNHDA and CDR2 as SQIVND (reference sequence). V lost 0 bases to trimming and J lost 2 bases, with 11 bases between them.

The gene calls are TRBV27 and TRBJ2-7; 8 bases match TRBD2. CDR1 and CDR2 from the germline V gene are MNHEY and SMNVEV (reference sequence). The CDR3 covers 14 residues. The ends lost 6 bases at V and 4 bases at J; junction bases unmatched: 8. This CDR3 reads CASRTGLGMYEQYF. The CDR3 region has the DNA TGTGCCAGCAGAACGGGACTAGGGATGTACGAGCAGTACTTC.

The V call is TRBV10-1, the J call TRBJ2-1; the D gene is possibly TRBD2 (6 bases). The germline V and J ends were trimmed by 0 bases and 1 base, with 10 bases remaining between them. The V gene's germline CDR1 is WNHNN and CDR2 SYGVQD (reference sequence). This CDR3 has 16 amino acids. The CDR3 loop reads CASSESGGASYNEQFF. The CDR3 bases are TGCGCCAGCAGTGAGTCGGGGGGAGCATCCTACAATGAGCAGTTCTTC.

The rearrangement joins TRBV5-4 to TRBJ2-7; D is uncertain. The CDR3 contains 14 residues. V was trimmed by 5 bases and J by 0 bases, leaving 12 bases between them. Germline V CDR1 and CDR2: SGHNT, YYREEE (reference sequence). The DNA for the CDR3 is TGTGCCAGCAGATTCAGCGTAAGCTCCTACGAGCAGTACTTC. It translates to CASRFSVSSYEQYF.

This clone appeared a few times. The CDR3 region is CASSLQQGVMDTEAFF. In nucleotides, the CDR3 is TGCGCCAGCAGCTTGCAACAGGGGGTAATGGACACTGAAGCTTTCTTT. The V gene is TRBV5-1, the J gene TRBJ1-1, with 8 bases aligning to TRBD1. The CDR3 runs 16 residues. The germline gives CDR1 SGHRS, CDR2 YFSETQ. V lost 1 base, J lost 3 bases, and 8 bases stayed unmatched.

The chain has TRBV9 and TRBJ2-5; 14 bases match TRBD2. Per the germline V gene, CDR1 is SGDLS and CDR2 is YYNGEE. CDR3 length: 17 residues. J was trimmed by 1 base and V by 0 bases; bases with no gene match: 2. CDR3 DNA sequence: TGTGCCAGCAGCGTAGGACTAGCGGGAGGGCCCCAAGAGACCCAGTACTTC. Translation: CASSVGLAGGPQETQYF.

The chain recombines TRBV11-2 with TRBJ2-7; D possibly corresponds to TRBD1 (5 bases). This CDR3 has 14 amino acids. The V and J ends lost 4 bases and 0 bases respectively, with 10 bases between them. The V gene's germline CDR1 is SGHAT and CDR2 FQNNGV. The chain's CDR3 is CASSSLTASYEQYF. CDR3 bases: TGTGCCAGCAGCTCTTTGACAGCCTCCTACGAGCAGTACTTC.

CDR3 in DNA: TGTGCTAGTGGCAACAACCACGCTGGAAACACCATATATTTT. It encodes CASGNNHAGNTIYF. The chain uses TRBV12-5 and TRBJ1-3; D remains unclear. There are 14 residues in the CDR3. V dropped 6 bases and J dropped 2 bases, with 11 bases sitting between them. Germline V gene data show CDR1 as LGHNT and CDR2 as FRNRAP.

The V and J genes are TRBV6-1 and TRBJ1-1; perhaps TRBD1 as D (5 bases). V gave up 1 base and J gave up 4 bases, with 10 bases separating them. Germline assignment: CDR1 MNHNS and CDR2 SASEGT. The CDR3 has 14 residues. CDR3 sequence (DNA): TGTGCCAGCAGTGAAGGGGGCAGGGTCACTGAAGCTTTCTTT. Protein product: CASSEGGRVTEAFF.

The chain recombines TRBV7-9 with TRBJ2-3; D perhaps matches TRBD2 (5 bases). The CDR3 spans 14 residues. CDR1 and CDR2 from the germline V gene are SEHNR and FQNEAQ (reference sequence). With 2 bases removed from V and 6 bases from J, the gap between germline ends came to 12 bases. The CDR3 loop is CASSLRLAGDTQYF. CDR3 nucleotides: TGTGCCAGCAGCTTACGCCTAGCTGGCGATACGCAGTATTTT.

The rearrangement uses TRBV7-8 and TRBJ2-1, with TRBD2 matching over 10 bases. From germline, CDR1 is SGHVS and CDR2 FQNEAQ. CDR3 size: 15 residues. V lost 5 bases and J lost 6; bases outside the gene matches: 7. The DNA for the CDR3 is TGTGCCAGCAGCCTAAGCGGGAGGGCCAGCAATGAGCAGTTCTTC. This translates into CASSLSGRASNEQFF.